A single sample is the source of the 25 T cell receptor beta chains below, sequenced in a study of Tregs in tolerant kidney transplant recipients. Related graft donors supplied nonmyeloablative bone marrow transplants, and mixed chimerism was transient. Measured with immunoSEQ multiplex PCR; TCRdb has only the in-frame clones, and not every one. The data show 50,000 or so clones, over 80% seen once. The material sequenced was CD8+ T cells from blood (PBMCs), taken 24 months after the transplant. These receptors were taken from a human patient who received a combined kidney and bone marrow transplant. Some of these T cells may belong to the graft donor.

The chain is built from TRBV4-1 and TRBJ1-1; D perhaps matches TRBD1 (5 bases). The V gene's germline CDR1 is MGHRA and CDR2 YSYEKL. V was clipped by 3 bases and J by 6 bases, with 11 bases between them. The CDR3 consists of 13 residues. In nucleotides, the CDR3 is TGCGCCAGCAGCCATCCGACAGAAGCTGAAGCTTTCTTT. Its translation is CASSHPTEAEAFF.

In DNA form, the CDR3 reads TGCGCCAGCAGCCAATCCCACGGGGGGGTAGAGACCCAGTACTTC. Protein product: CASSQSHGGVETQYF. The chain carries TRBV4-1 and TRBJ2-5; TRBD2 matches 8 bases. This CDR3 is 15 amino acids long. Trimming took 2 bases from V and 4 from J; bases not matched to a gene: 6. Germline CDR1 MGHRA, CDR2 YSYEKL.

The chain employs TRBV27 and TRBJ2-2; 8 positions match TRBD2. V dropped 1 base and J dropped 3; count of bases not matched to a gene: 10. The CDR3 totals 18 residues. CDR1 MNHEY and CDR2 SMNVEV come from the germline V gene (reference sequence). DNA of the CDR3: TGTGCCAGCAGTTTATGGGGACGCGGGACTAGATACACCGGGGAGCTGTTTTTT. It yields the protein CASSLWGRGTRYTGELFF.

The chain uses TRBV10-2 and TRBJ2-7; possible D gene TRBD1, 6 bases. This CDR3 spans 14 amino acids. Per the germline V gene, CDR1 is WSHSY and CDR2 is SAAADI. Trimming removed 4 bases from V and 4 bases from J, with 14 bases in between. This chain's CDR3 is CASSVPGHSYEQYF. The CDR3 nucleotides are TGCGCCAGCAGTGTGCCGGGACATTCGTACGAGCAGTACTTC.

The rearrangement links TRBV9 to TRBJ2-3; D is perhaps TRBD2 (6 bases). The V and J ends lost 4 bases and 0 bases respectively, with 12 bases between them. This CDR3 contains 15 residues. Germline V gene sequence: CDR1 SGDLS, CDR2 YYNGEE. CDR3 in DNA: TGTGCCAGCAGCTCCCCGGGAGCTAGCACAGATACGCAGTATTTT. Translating gives CASSSPGASTDTQYF.

The V and J genes are TRBV5-1 and TRBJ2-7, with D uncertain. The CDR3 extends over 13 amino acids. Trimming took 1 base from V and 3 from J, leaving 8 bases between them. Germline V lookup: CDR1 SGHRS, CDR2 YFSETQ. This CDR3 is CASSLSPSYEQYF. The CDR3, as DNA: TGCGCCAGCAGCTTGTCACCTAGCTACGAGCAGTACTTC. The full variable domain, its missing parts supplied by reference TRBV5-1 and TRBJ2-7, is KAGVTQTPRYLIKTRGQQVTLSCSPISGHRSVSWYQQTPGQGLQFLFEYFSETQRNKGNFPGRFSGRQFSNSRSEMNVSTLELGDSALYLCASSLSPSYEQYFGPGTRLTVT.

The J gene is TRBJ1-4, the V gene TRBV21-1; TRBD1, as called in the table, went unchecked against the DNA. TRBV21-1 is flagged as a pseudogene. This CDR3 spans 14 amino acids. CDR3 residues: CASRKSGQVEKLFF. In DNA, the CDR3 is TGTGCCAGCAGAAAGTCAGGGCAGGTTGAAAAACTGTTTTTT.

This clone was detected a few times. The chain carries TRBV5-1 and TRBJ2-1, with D perhaps matching TRBD1 (5 bases). This CDR3 is 15 amino acids long. Trimming left V 0 bases short and J 6 bases short, with 13 bases between. Germline CDR1 reads SGHRS; CDR2 reads YFSETQ. CDR3 sequence (DNA): TGCGCCAGCAGCTTGGTCAGCAGGGTAGGCAATGAGCAGTTCTTC. Its protein is CASSLVSRVGNEQFF. Drawing the rest from reference TRBV5-1 and TRBJ2-1, the complete variable domain is KAGVTQTPRYLIKTRGQQVTLSCSPISGHRSVSWYQQTPGQGLQFLFEYFSETQRNKGNFPGRFSGRQFSNSRSEMNVSTLELGDSALYLCASSLVSRVGNEQFFGPGTRLTVL.

This chain uses TRBV4-2 with TRBJ2-1, with D unresolved. The ends were cut back, 3 bases at V and 0 bases at J, with 15 bases in the middle. Germline CDR1 is LGHNA and CDR2 is YNFKEQ. This CDR3 contains 17 residues. CDR3 sequence reads: CASSHASSESSYNEQFF. For the CDR3, the DNA is TGTGCCAGCAGCCACGCTTCGAGTGAGAGCTCCTACAATGAGCAGTTCTTC.

The chain joins TRBV28 to TRBJ1-2; 8 bases are shared with TRBD1. With 2 bases clipped from V and 6 bases from J, the junction kept 8 bases outside the gene matches. There are 15 residues in the CDR3. Germline V lookup: CDR1 MDHEN, CDR2 SYDVKM. CDR3 nucleotide sequence: TGTGCCAGCAGTTTACGGACAGGGCCCCTAAATGGCTACACCTTC. Encoded protein: CASSLRTGPLNGYTF.

V usage is TRBV9 and J usage is TRBJ2-1; unclear D gene. V was cut by 3 bases and J by 5 bases, with 12 bases left in between. This CDR3 has 14 amino acids. Germline values: CDR1 SGDLS, CDR2 YYNGEE. The CDR3 loop reads CASSGRTPDNEQFF. CDR3 in DNA: TGTGCCAGCAGCGGGAGAACCCCCGACAATGAGCAGTTCTTC.

The V gene is TRBV2, the J gene TRBJ2-5; TRBD2 matches at 9 bases. In germline, CDR1 is SNHLY, CDR2 FYNNEI. The V segment lost 3 bases and the J segment 7 bases; nucleotides outside the gene matches: 3. The CDR3 contains 13 residues. In nucleotides, the CDR3 is TGTGCCAGCAGTGACCCAGCGGGGGGGACCCAGTACTTC. Its translation: CASSDPAGGTQYF.

The chain couples TRBV4-3 to TRBJ2-1; tentative D call: TRBD1 (5 bases). This CDR3 spans 15 amino acids. Trimming stripped 1 base from V and 7 bases from J, with 14 bases between. CDR1 and CDR2 (germline): LGHNA, YSLEER. The CDR3 loop reads CASSQGMSAGNEQFF. The CDR3 DNA sequence: TGCGCCAGCAGCCAAGGTATGTCCGCAGGGAATGAGCAGTTCTTC.

The V call is TRBV7-6, the J call TRBJ2-4; weak D call: TRBD1 (6 bases). The length of the CDR3 is 12 residues. Germline CDR1 SGHVS, CDR2 FNYEAQ. Deletions cut 5 bases from V and 9 bases from J, with 11 bases between. The CDR3 region has the DNA TGTGCCAGCAGCCCGACAGGCGGCATTCAGTACTTC. It encodes CASSPTGGIQYF.

CDR3 protein: CASSARRDYNEQFF. CDR3 bases: TGCGCCAGCAGCGCTCGCCGGGACTACAATGAGCAGTTCTTC. This chain uses TRBV5-1 with TRBJ2-1, with a tentative D call TRBD2 (5 bases). The germline V gene has CDR1 SGHRS and CDR2 YFSETQ. There are 14 residues in the CDR3. Between the trimmed V and J ends, which lost 4 bases and 3 bases, there was a span of 11 bases. The complete variable domain, with remaining parts taken from reference TRBV5-1 and TRBJ2-1, reads KAGVTQTPRYLIKTRGQQVTLSCSPISGHRSVSWYQQTPGQGLQFLFEYFSETQRNKGNFPGRFSGRQFSNSRSEMNVSTLELGDSALYLCASSARRDYNEQFFGPGTRLTVL.

The rearrangement joins TRBV28 to TRBJ2-7, with 7 bases that match TRBD2. CDR3 length equals 12 residues. The V and J ends lost 6 bases and 6 bases, in that order; junction bases with no gene match: 5. The germline gives CDR1 MDHEN, CDR2 SYDVKM. In DNA form, the CDR3 reads TGTGCCAGCAGCCACGGCGGGGGCGAGCAGTACTTC. This sequence encodes CASSHGGGEQYF.

This clone was seen a handful of times. The chain carries TRBV4-3 and TRBJ2-1; 8 nucleotides match TRBD1. This CDR3 spans 15 amino acids. J gave up 4 bases and V 4 bases, and 6 bases lay outside the gene matches. Germline CDR1 and CDR2: LGHNA and YSLEER. CDR3 sequence: CASSPDRDLYNEQFF. CDR3 DNA: TGCGCCAGCAGCCCGGACAGGGACCTTTACAATGAGCAGTTCTTC.

The chain recombines TRBV6-5 with TRBJ1-1; D gene unclear. The germline V gene has CDR1 MNHEY and CDR2 SVGAGI. There are 14 residues in the CDR3. Trimming removed 7 bases at V and 3 bases at J, with 15 bases between. CDR3 in amino acids: CASTVTGEDTEAFF. The CDR3 DNA sequence: TGTGCCAGCACTGTTACTGGGGAGGACACTGAAGCTTTCTTT.

The table lists this clone with a count of one. This chain links TRBV4-3 with TRBJ2-1; 7 positions agree with TRBD2. V shed 1 base, J shed 2 bases, and the junction held 5 bases outside the gene matches. Looked up from germline, CDR1 is LGHNA and CDR2 is YSLEER. The CDR3 contains 16 residues. The CDR3 region has the DNA TGCGCCAGCAGCCAAGGAGCGGGAATCACCTACAATGAGCAGTTCTTC. Protein sequence: CASSQGAGITYNEQFF.

This clone came up once. In the same sample, other DNA sequences code for this CDR3. The chain has TRBV5-4 and TRBJ2-7, with TRBD1 identical over 8 bases. Germline trimming cut 4 bases from V and 3 bases from J; bases unmatched to any gene: 6. The CDR3 has 14 amino acids. Germline CDR1 is SGHNT and CDR2 is YYREEE (reference sequence). The CDR3 sequence is CASSPGTGNYEQYF. In DNA form, the CDR3 reads TGTGCCAGCAGCCCTGGGACAGGTAACTACGAGCAGTACTTC. The full variable domain, rest sourced from reference TRBV5-4 and TRBJ2-7, is ETGVTQSPTHLIKTRGQQVTLRCSSQSGHNTVSWYQQALGQGPQFIFQYYREEENGRGNFPPRFSGLQFPNYSSELNVNALELDDSALYLCASSPGTGNYEQYFGPGTRLTVT.

This clone has a single count. The chain is built from TRBV11-3 and TRBJ2-5; no clear D. The DNA end lines up better with TRBJ2-7; the J call may be wrong. The germline V gene encodes CDR1 SGHNT and CDR2 YENEEA. This CDR3 has 16 amino acids. The CDR3, as DNA: TGTGCCAGCAGCTTAGGGTCCCCAAGCGAAGACTACGAGCAGTACTTC. Amino acids: CASSLGSPSEDYEQYF.

The chain combines TRBV12-5 with TRBJ2-2; 10 bases match TRBD2. Germline V CDR1 and CDR2: LGHNT, FRNRAP. The CDR3 totals 15 residues. V dropped 7 bases and J dropped 7; count of bases not matched to a gene: 9. The CDR3 DNA reads TGTGCTAGTGCCGACGGGACTAGCGATAACGGGGAGCTGTTTTTT. This sequence encodes CASADGTSDNGELFF.

The rearrangement joins TRBV23-1 to TRBJ1-2; no firm D call. TRBV23-1 is an ORF for which the function is uncertain. CDR3 length: 12 residues. Trimming took off 1 base at V and 8 bases at J, with 8 bases between the two ends. The CDR3 coding sequence is TGCGCCAGCAGTCAATACGATGAGGGCTACACCTTC. It yields the protein CASSQYDEGYTF.

J is TRBJ2-1 and V is TRBV4-1; 11 bases are a match to TRBD2. The V and J ends lost 0 bases and 1 base, in that order; junction bases with no gene match: 5. Looked up from germline, CDR1 is MGHRA and CDR2 is YSYEKL. The CDR3 is made up of 18 amino acids. The CDR3 DNA reads as TGCGCCAGCAGCCAAGACGGTAGCGGGAGGGCTTCCTACAATGAGCAGTTCTTC. This sequence encodes CASSQDGSGRASYNEQFF.

V usage is TRBV19 and J usage is TRBJ1-1; TRBD1 might be the D (6 bases). Germline-derived CDR1 and CDR2 are LNHDA and SQIVND (reference sequence). The germline V and J ends were trimmed by 8 bases and 3 bases, with 19 bases remaining between them. This CDR3 is 15 amino acids long. CDR3 sequence reads: CASLGATRGDTEAFF. CDR3 DNA sequence: TGTGCCAGTCTGGGGGCCACCCGAGGGGACACTGAAGCTTTCTTT.